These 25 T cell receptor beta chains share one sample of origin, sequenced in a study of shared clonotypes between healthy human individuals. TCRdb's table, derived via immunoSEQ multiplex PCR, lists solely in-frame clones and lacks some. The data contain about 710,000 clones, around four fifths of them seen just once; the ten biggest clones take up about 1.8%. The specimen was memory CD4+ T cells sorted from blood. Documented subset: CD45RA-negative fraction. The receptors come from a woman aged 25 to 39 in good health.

CDR3 sequence: CASSQGFWGNTIYF. CDR3 sequence (DNA): TGTGCCAGCAGTCAGGGGTTTTGGGGAAACACCATATATTTT. V and J are TRBV28 and TRBJ1-3; D may be TRBD1 (6 bases). The CDR3 is 14 residues long. Germline lookup yields CDR1 MDHEN and CDR2 SYDVKM. Between the trimmed V and J ends, which lost 5 bases and 4 bases, there was a span of 12 bases.

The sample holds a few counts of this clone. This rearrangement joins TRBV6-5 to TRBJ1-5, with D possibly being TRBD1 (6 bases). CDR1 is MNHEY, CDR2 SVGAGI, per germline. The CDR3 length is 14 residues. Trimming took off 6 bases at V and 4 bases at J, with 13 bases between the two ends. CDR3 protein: CASRTGGINQPQHF. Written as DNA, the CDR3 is TGTGCCAGCAGGACAGGCGGAATTAATCAGCCCCAGCATTTT.

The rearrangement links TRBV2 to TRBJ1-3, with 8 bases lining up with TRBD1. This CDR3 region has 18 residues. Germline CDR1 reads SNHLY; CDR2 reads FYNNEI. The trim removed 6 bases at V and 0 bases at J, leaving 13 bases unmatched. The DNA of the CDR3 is TGTGCCAGCAGGAGTGACGGCGGACAGGGATTCTCTGGAAACACCATATATTTT. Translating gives CASRSDGGQGFSGNTIYF.

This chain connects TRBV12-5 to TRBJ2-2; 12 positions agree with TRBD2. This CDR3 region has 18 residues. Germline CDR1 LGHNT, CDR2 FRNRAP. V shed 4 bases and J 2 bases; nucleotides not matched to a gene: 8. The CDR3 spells CASGSLTSGSLNTGELFF. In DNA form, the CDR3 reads TGTGCTAGTGGTTCCCTGACTAGCGGGAGCTTAAACACCGGGGAGCTGTTTTTT.

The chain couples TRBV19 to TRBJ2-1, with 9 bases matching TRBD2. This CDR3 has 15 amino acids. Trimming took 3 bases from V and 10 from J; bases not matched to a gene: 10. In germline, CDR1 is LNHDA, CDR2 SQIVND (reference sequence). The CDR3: CASSIGGLAWGEQFF. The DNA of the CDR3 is TGTGCCAGTAGTATTGGGGGACTAGCCTGGGGAGAGCAGTTCTTC.

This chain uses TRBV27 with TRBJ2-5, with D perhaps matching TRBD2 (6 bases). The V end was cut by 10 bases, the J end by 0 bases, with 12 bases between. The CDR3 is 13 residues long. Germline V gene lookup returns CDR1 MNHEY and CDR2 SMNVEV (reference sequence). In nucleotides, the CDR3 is TGTGCCACCCGTAGCGGAAACCAAGAGACCCAGTACTTC. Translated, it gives CATRSGNQETQYF.

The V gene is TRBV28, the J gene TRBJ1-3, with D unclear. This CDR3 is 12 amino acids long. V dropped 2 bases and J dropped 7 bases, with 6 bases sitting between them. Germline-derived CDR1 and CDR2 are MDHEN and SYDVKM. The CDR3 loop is CASSLRGNTIYF. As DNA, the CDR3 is TGTGCCAGCAGTTTAAGAGGCAACACCATATATTTT. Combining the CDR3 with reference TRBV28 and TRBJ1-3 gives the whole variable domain DVKVTQSSRYLVKRTGEKVFLECVQDMDHENMFWYRQDPGLGLRLIYFSYDVKMKEKGDIPEGYSVSREKKERFSLILESASTNQTSMYLCASSLRGNTIYFGEGSWLTVV.

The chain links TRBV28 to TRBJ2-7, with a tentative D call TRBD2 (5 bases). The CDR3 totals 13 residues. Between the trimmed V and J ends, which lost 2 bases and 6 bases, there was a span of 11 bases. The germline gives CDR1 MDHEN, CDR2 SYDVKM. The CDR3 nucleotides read TGTGCCAGCAGTTTACCTACTAGAGTCGAGCAGTACTTC. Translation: CASSLPTRVEQYF.

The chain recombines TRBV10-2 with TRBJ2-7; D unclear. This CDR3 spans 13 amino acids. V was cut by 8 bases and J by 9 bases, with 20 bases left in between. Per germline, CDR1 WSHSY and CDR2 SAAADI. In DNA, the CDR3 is TGCGCCAGCGCGCCCCAATCCATCCCGCGGCAGTACTTC. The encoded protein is CASAPQSIPRQYF.

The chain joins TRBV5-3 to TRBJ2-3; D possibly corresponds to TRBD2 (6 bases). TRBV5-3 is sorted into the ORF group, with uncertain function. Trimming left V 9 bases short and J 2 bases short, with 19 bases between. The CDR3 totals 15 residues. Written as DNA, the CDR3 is TGTGCCATCCCGGCGGGTAGCGGCTCCACAGATACGCAGTATTTT. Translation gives CAIPAGSGSTDTQYF.

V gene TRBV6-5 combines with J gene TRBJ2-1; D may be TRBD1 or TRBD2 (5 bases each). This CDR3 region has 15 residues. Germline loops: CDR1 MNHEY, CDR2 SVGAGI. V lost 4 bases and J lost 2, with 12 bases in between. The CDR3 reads CASSLRGDTYNEQFF. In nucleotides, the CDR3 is TGTGCCAGCAGTTTACGAGGGGATACCTACAATGAGCAGTTCTTC.

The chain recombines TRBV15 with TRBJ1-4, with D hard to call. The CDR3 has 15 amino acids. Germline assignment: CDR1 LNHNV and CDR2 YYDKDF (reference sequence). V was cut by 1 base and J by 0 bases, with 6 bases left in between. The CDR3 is CATSRAVATNEKLFF. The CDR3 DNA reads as TGTGCCACCAGCAGAGCTGTCGCAACTAATGAAAAACTGTTTTTT.

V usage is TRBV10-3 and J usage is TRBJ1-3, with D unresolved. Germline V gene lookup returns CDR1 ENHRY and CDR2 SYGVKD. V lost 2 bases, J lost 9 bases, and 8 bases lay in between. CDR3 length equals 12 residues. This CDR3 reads CAISEAGPTIYF. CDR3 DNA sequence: TGTGCCATCAGTGAGGCTGGTCCCACCATATATTTT.

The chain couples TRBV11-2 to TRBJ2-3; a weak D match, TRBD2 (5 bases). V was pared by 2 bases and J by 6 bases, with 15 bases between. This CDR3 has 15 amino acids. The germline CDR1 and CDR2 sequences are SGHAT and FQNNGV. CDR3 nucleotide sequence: TGTGCCAGCAGCTTAACTAGACTAAATCTGGATACGCAGTATTTT. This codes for CASSLTRLNLDTQYF.

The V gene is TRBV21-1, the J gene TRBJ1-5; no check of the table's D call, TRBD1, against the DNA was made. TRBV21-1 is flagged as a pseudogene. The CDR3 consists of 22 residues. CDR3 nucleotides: TGTGCCAGCAGCAACAAAAAAGGGGTAGTGCAGGGGGGATTTGAGAGCAATCAGCCCCAGCATTTT. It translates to CASSNKKGVVQGGFESNQPQHF.

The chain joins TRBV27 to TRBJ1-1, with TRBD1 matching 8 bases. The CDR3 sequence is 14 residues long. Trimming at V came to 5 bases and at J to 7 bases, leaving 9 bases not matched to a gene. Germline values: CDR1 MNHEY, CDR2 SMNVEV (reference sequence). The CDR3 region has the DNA TGTGCCAGCAGTATGTCCCGGGACAGGTTTGAAGCTTTCTTT. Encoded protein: CASSMSRDRFEAFF.

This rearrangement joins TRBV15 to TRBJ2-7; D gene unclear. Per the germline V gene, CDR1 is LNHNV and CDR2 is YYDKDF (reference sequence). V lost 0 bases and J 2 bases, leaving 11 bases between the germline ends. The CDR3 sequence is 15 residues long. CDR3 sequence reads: CATSRDRAGTYEQYF. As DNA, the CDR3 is TGTGCCACCAGCAGAGATCGGGCAGGAACCTACGAGCAGTACTTC.

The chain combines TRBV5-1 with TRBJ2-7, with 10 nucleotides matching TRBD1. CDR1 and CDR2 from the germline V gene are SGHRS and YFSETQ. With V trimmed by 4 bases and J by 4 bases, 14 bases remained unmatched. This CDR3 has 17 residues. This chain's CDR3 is CASSPGTTGGVSYEQYF. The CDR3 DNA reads TGCGCCAGCAGCCCAGGAACGACAGGGGGCGTGAGTTACGAGCAGTACTTC.

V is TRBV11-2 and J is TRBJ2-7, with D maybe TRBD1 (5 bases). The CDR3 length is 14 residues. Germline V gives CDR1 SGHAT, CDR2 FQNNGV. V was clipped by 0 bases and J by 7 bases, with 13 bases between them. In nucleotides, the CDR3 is TGTGCCAGCAGCTTAGAGCCAGGGATCCGGGAGCAGTACTTC. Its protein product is CASSLEPGIREQYF.

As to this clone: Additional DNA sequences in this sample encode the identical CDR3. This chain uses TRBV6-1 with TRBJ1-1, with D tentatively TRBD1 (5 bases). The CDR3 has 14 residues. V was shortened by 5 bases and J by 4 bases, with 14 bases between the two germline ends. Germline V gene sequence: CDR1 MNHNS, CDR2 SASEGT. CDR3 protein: CASSPRGGTTEAFF. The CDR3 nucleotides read TGTGCCAGCAGTCCCCGGGGAGGGACCACTGAAGCTTTCTTT.

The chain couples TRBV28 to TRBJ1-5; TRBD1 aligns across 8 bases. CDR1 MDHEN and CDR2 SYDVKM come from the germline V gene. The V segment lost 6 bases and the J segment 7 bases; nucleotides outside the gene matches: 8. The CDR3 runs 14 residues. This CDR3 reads CASRISGGWQPQHF. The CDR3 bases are TGTGCCAGCAGGATATCAGGGGGCTGGCAGCCCCAGCATTTT.

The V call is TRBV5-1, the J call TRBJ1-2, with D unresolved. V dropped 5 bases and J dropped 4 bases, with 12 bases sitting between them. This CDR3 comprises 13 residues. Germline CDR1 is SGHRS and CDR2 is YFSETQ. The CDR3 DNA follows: TGCGCCAGCAGAAGCACCGGGAGCTATGGCTACACCTTC. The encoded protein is CASRSTGSYGYTF.

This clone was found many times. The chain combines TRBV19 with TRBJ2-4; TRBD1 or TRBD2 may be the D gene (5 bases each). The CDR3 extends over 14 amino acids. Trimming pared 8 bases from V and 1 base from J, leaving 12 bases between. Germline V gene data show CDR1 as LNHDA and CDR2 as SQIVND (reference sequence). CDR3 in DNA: TGTGCCAGTGCCCCGGGACGGGCCAAAAACATTCAGTACTTC. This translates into CASAPGRAKNIQYF.

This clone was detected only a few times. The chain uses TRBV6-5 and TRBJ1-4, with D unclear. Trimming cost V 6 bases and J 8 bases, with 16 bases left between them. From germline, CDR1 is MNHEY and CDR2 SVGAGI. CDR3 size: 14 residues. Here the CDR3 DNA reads TGTGCCAGCAGCTTCGGCCAATTTGGGGAAAAACTGTTTTTT. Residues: CASSFGQFGEKLFF.

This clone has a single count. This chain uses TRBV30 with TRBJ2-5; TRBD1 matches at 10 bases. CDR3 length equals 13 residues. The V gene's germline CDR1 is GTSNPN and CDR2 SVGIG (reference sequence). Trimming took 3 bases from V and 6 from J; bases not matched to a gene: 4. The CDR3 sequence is CAWRDRGLQTQYF. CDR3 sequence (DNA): TGTGCCTGGAGAGACAGGGGGCTTCAGACCCAGTACTTC.